This entry concerns a single TCR beta chain. This clone appeared a few times. Its specific antigen is unknown. Nothing much larger sits one base from this clone, and base qualities are not available. This record belongs to a study of T cell responses to AZD1222 COVID-19 vaccine (dated by TCRdb to the early 2020s). Context from the whole study: TCR sequencing was performed for 230 to 250 trial participants, of whom about 200 were given two doses of AZD1222 and around 25 were given two doses of MenACWY control vaccine. Trial participants were enrolled by age into subgroups of 18-55, 56-69 and 70-plus years, and around 150, 28 and 57 TCR-sequenced participants, respectively, were included in these subgroups.

What this sample's time point label stands for: about 28 days (+/-7) after the second vaccine dose. AZD1222 recipients whose second dose came at about 4 weeks and those whose second dose came at about 12 weeks were combined into one group, since spike-specific TCR depth and breadth did not differ between the two schedules. Samples from vaccinated people were obtained from the UK trials COV001 and COV002, which included a single-blind randomized controlled phase 2/3 trial of AZD1222 (ChAdOx1 nCoV-19) in healthy adults. For TCRbeta chain sequencing, PBMC samples were collected from trial participants at day 0 and at day 28 after the second dose. The CDR3 regions of human TCRbeta chains were analyzed by immunosequencing. As for the authors' bioinformatics: TCRs in the repertoires were matched against a reference library of SARS-CoV-2-specific TCRs that had been generated with the MIRA antigen-specificity platform. Breadth meant the fraction of unique TCRs that were SARS-CoV-2-associated, whereas depth meant the fraction of total T cells that were SARS-CoV-2-associated. Each spike-specific TCR was assigned to its reactive spike region and to a CD4 or CD8 class using the MIRA data. Log10-transformed breadth and depth values were compared by one-way ANOVA with Sidak's multiple comparisons tests. TCRdb carries this immuneACCESS record with in-frame sequences only. Its versions omit some clonotypes, under half of them owing to an unresolved V gene in the studies checked, with the rest unexplained. That table is the source of V, J and clone size, and D and trimming were worked out from the DNA. Here the sample has 25,000 to 30,000 clones; 80% to 95% occur a single time. Together, the top ten hold approximately 8.2% of the sample.

Beyond this particular receptor, the publication reports: Most participants were white British and females outnumbered males, and the authors suggested that clonal diversity may have been underestimated. In the small 56-69-year group, the increase in depth fell short of significance, most likely because of low power. Because no day 14 peak-response samples were available, repertoires were characterized only after the peak T cell response. Reportedly, almost half of the unique spike-specific TCRs recognized epitopes lying outside the regions that are mutated in the B.1.351 and B.1.1.7 variants. Conclusions about previously exposed vaccinees are limited, since just six AZD1222 recipients were seropositive for SARS-CoV-2 at baseline. The whole spike protein was spanned by vaccine-associated CD4 TCRs, and dominant responses were seen in regions 160-218 and 743-854. After two AZD1222 doses, both the breadth and the depth of spike-specific TCRs were significantly higher than at day 0 and than in MenACWY recipients.

The receptor was derived from an adult who received the AZD1222 COVID-19 vaccine. The sequences come from peripheral blood, collected 28 days after the second AZD1222 dose.

The CDR3: CASTPTGHRSSYEQYF. The base sequence is TGTGCCAGCACCCCCACGGGGCACAGGAGCTCCTACGAGCAGTACTTC. This receptor chain uses TRBV11-2 and TRBJ2-7; the D gene assignment is perhaps TRBD1 or TRBD2, with each matching 5 bases. Spanning cysteine to phenylalanine, the CDR3 consists of 16 amino acids. CDR3 DNA is the only sequence kept; it has 48 bases, read in frame from the first base. From the germline V gene, CDR1 is SGHAT and CDR2 is FQNNGV. At the junction V is shortened by 7 bases and J by 0 bases, with 19 bases in between.